Detailed here is one TCR beta chain. Only one count was recorded for this clone. This receptor's antigen is unknown. There are no base qualities to consult, and no much larger clone falls within one base. This sample was taken from a study of T cell responses to AZD1222 COVID-19 vaccine (TCRdb year 2021). Regarding the study in general: AZD1222 recipients given second doses at about 4 weeks or at about 12 weeks were pooled, since spike-specific TCR depth and breadth were not found to differ between the two schedules. Trial participants were enrolled into age subgroups of 18-55, 56-69 and 70-plus years, which contained about 150, 28 and 57 TCR-sequenced participants, respectively. A total of 230 to 250 trial participants underwent TCR sequencing, of whom some 210 received two doses of AZD1222 and about 25 received two doses of the MenACWY control vaccine.

The sample's time point label, in plain terms: baseline before first vaccination. Vaccinee samples were obtained from the UK trials COV001 and COV002, which included a single-blind randomized controlled phase 2/3 trial of AZD1222 (ChAdOx1 nCoV-19) in healthy adults. For TCRbeta chain sequencing, PBMC samples were collected from trial participants at day 0 and at day 28 after the second dose. The CDR3 regions of human TCRbeta chains were subjected to immunosequencing. The source study handled its data this way. TCRs in the repertoires were matched against a reference library of SARS-CoV-2-specific TCRs that had been generated with the MIRA antigen-specificity platform. Breadth was defined as the fraction of unique TCRs that were SARS-CoV-2-associated, and depth was defined as the fraction of total T cells that were SARS-CoV-2-associated. Using the MIRA data, every spike-specific TCR was mapped to the spike region that the TCR reacted to and assigned to either a CD4 or a CD8 class. Log10-transformed breadth and depth values were compared by one-way ANOVA with Sidak's multiple comparisons tests. Sourced from immuneACCESS, this table was stored by TCRdb with only in-frame sequences that have V and J called. A share of the clones is absent; for the studies checked, an unresolved V gene accounts for under half, and the remainder has no known explanation. That table furnishes V, J and clone size, whereas the DNA furnished D and trimming. Within this sample are 250,000 or so clones, with over 85% of them counted one time only. The biggest ten clones account for 0.5% to 0.7% of the sample.

What the research found in general, with its limitations: Participants were mostly white British, with more females than males. The authors suggested clonal diversity may have been underestimated. CD4 TCRs associated with the vaccine covered the entire spike protein, and the dominant responses were in regions 160-218 and 743-854. Conclusions about previously exposed vaccinees are limited, since just 5 to 7 AZD1222 recipients were seropositive for SARS-CoV-2 at baseline. No day 14 peak-response samples were available, so repertoires were characterized only after the peak T cell response. After two AZD1222 doses, spike-specific TCR breadth and depth were significantly higher than at day 0 and than in MenACWY recipients. Nearly half of unique spike-specific TCRs reportedly recognized epitopes outside regions mutated in the B.1.351 and B.1.1.7 variants. In the small 56-69-year group, the increase in depth fell short of significance, most likely because of low power.

The receptor was derived from an adult in good health. The input for sequencing was peripheral blood, taken on day 0 of AZD1222 vaccination.

The CDR3 here reads CASSTGMVANTEAFF. The sequenced DNA is TGTGCCAGCTCGACAGGGATGGTTGCGAACACTGAAGCTTTCTTT. The rearranged segments are TRBV18 and TRBJ1-1, and 7 junctional nucleotides match TRBD1. Its CDR3 holds 15 amino acids, cysteine through phenylalanine. The CDR3 DNA has 45 bases and is translated from base 1. V trim: 6 bases; J trim: 1 base; unmatched bases: 8. Sequences KGHSH (CDR1) and LQKENI (CDR2) are obtained from the germline V gene.